These 2 T cell receptor beta chains were all obtained from the same sample, sequenced in a study of blood T cell repertoires in COVID-19. Repertoires were generated with immunoSEQ multiplex PCR, while TCRdb's copy carries only in-frame clones and drops some. The profile covers 30,000 to 50,000 clones, with over 65% appearing a single time and about 15% taken by the ten largest. Sequencing used peripheral blood. The receptor set was obtained from a man aged 50 to 59 with active or convalescent COVID-19.

The V call is TRBV6-5, the J call TRBJ2-1; 8 bases are shared with TRBD2. CDR1 and CDR2 from the germline V gene are MNHEY and SVGAGI. V trimming: 5 bases; J trimming: 3 bases; junction bases outside the gene matches: 6. The CDR3 is made up of 15 amino acids. The CDR3 region is CASSPTGGGYNEQFF. For the CDR3, the DNA is TGTGCCAGCAGTCCGACCGGGGGGGGCTACAATGAGCAGTTCTTC.

This clone came up once. The V call is TRBV12-3 or TRBV12-4, the J call TRBJ2-7, with 7 bases identical to TRBD1. This CDR3 has 12 residues. Trimming removed 6 bases from V and 6 bases from J; junction bases left unmatched: 5. CDR3 in amino acids: CASRSDRVEQYF. As DNA, the CDR3 is TGTGCCAGCAGATCAGACAGGGTCGAGCAGTACTTC.